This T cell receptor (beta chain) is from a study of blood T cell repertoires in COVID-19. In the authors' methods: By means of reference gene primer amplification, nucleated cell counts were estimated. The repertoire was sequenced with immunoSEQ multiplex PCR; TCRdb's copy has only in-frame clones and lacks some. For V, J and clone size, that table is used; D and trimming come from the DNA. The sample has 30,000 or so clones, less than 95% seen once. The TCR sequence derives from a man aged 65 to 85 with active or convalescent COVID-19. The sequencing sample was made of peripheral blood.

The CDR3 DNA reads as TGTGCCAGCAGTCCCAAGACAGGGACGAACACCGGGGAGCTGTTTTTT. It specifies CASSPKTGTNTGELFF. The rearrangement joins TRBV2 to TRBJ2-2, with 7 positions matching TRBD1. The CDR3 is 16 residues long. With 5 bases clipped from V and 0 bases from J, the junction kept 6 bases outside the gene matches. Looked up from germline, CDR1 is SNHLY and CDR2 is FYNNEI.